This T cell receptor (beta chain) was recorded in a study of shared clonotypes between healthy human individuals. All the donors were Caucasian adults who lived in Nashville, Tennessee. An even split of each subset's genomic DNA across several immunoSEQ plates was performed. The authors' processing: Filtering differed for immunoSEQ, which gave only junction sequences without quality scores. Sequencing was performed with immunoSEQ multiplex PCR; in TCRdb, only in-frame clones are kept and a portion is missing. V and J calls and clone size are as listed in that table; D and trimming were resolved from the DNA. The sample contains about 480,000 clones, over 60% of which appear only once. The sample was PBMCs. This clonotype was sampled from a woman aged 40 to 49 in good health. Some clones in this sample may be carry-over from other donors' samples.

CDR3 sequence: CASSLDRAEKLFF. CDR3 nucleotide sequence: TGTGCCAGCAGCTTAGACAGGGCGGAAAAACTGTTTTTT. This chain uses TRBV11-2 with TRBJ1-4; TRBD1 is a possible D gene (5 bases). The CDR3 has 13 amino acids. Germline V gene lookup returns CDR1 SGHAT and CDR2 FQNNGV. V was clipped by 0 bases and J by 8 bases, with 7 bases between them.